The 22 T cell receptor beta chains presented below share a single source sample, sequenced in a study of blood T cell repertoires in COVID-19 (dated by TCRdb to about 2020). The library came from the immunoSEQ multiplex PCR assay. This is the immuneACCESS table as TCRdb keeps it, with only in-frame sequences that have V and J called. A part of the clones is gone; compared with another copy, unresolved V genes explain less than half, and the rest is unexplained. The table for this sample lists 150,000 to 200,000 clones; over 85% of them were counted only once. The top ten hold 15% to 20% of the sample. The sequenced material came from peripheral blood. Every receptor here comes from a man in his sixties with active or convalescent COVID-19.

The rearrangement joins TRBV5-1 to TRBJ2-7, with TRBD2 matching over 9 bases. The germline gives CDR1 SGHRS, CDR2 YFSETQ. The CDR3 covers 13 residues. V lost 4 bases, J lost 2 bases, and 1 base stayed unmatched. CDR3 amino acids: CASSASGAYEQYF. The CDR3 DNA is TGCGCCAGCAGCGCTAGCGGGGCCTACGAGCAGTACTTC.

This sequence joins TRBV2 and TRBJ1-5, with a weak D call TRBD1 (5 bases). The V gene's germline CDR1 is SNHLY and CDR2 FYNNEI. CDR3 length: 16 residues. The V gene lost 2 bases and the J gene lost 0 bases, with 11 bases spanning the gap. This CDR3 is CASSERARVSNQPQHF. DNA of the CDR3: TGTGCCAGCAGTGAAAGGGCCAGGGTTAGCAATCAGCCCCAGCATTTT.

The chain is built from TRBV20-1 and TRBJ1-1; D gene unclear. The V and J ends lost 3 bases and 6 bases respectively, with 11 bases between them. CDR1 and CDR2 from the germline V gene are DFQATT and SNEGSKA (reference sequence). The CDR3 loop spans 12 amino acids. CDR3 in amino acids: CSASPLGPEAFF. The DNA of the CDR3 is TGCAGTGCTAGTCCACTGGGCCCTGAAGCTTTCTTT.

The CDR3 DNA reads TGTGCCAGCAGCTTCCGACTAGCGGGGGGTAAATCCTACAATGAGCAGTTCTTC. Translation: CASSFRLAGGKSYNEQFF. The V and J genes are TRBV7-9 and TRBJ2-1; 13 bases agree with TRBD2. The J segment lost 1 base and the V segment lost 3 bases, leaving 6 bases of the junction unmatched. Per germline, CDR1 SEHNR and CDR2 FQNEAQ (reference sequence). The CDR3 is 18 residues long.

V usage is TRBV6-6 and J usage is TRBJ1-5, with 12 nucleotides matching TRBD1. From germline, CDR1 is MNHNY and CDR2 SVGAGI (reference sequence). V dropped 0 bases and J dropped 6; count of bases not matched to a gene: 3. The CDR3 runs 16 residues. CDR3 loop: CASSYSGQGAGQPQHF. The CDR3 bases are TGTGCCAGCAGTTACTCGGGACAGGGGGCCGGTCAGCCCCAGCATTTT.

The chain combines TRBV9 with TRBJ2-7; 7 bases are shared with TRBD1. The CDR3 length is 16 residues. The germline gives CDR1 SGDLS, CDR2 YYNGEE. The trim removed 2 bases at V and 3 bases at J, leaving 11 bases unmatched. The CDR3 loop is CASSVQNRAGGYEQYF. The CDR3 nucleotides are TGTGCCAGCAGCGTCCAGAACAGGGCAGGGGGCTACGAGCAGTACTTC.

DNA of the CDR3: TGTGCCAGTAGTACGGCACATCGGACAGGGCATAAGGTTGGCTACACCTTC. Its translation: CASSTAHRTGHKVGYTF. The J gene is TRBJ1-2, the V gene TRBV19, with 8 bases identical to TRBD1. Germline CDR1 is LNHDA and CDR2 is SQIVND (reference sequence). CDR3 length: 17 residues. With V trimmed by 4 bases and J by 7 bases, 17 bases remained unmatched.

This clone showed up just a few times. This sequence joins TRBV6-1 and TRBJ1-2, with 8 bases lining up with TRBD1. This CDR3 region has 13 residues. The germline V gene encodes CDR1 MNHNS and CDR2 SASEGT. The V and J ends lost 2 bases and 7 bases, in that order; junction bases with no gene match: 3. CDR3 in DNA: TGTGCCAGCAGTGAACAGGGGGCTACTGGCTACACCTTC. Protein sequence: CASSEQGATGYTF.

The chain is built from TRBV27 and TRBJ2-2; D might be TRBD1 or TRBD2, each matching 6 bases. Trimming removed 10 bases from V and 0 bases from J, with 21 bases in between. This CDR3 comprises 17 residues. CDR1 MNHEY and CDR2 SMNVEV come from the germline V gene (reference sequence). The CDR3 DNA reads TGTGCCACCAGGGGACGCATCGGGACTTCGAACACCGGGGAGCTGTTTTTT. Translated, it gives CATRGRIGTSNTGELFF.

In its sample, this clone was seen a few times. The genes are TRBV5-4 and TRBJ2-2; possibly TRBD2 for D (6 bases). CDR1 is SGHNT and CDR2 is YYREEE in the germline V gene (reference sequence). The CDR3 extends over 15 amino acids. V was shortened by 1 base and J by 7 bases, with 14 bases between the two germline ends. In DNA form, the CDR3 reads TGTGCCAGCAGCTTGCTGGAGGGCCTAGTCGGGGAGCTGTTTTTT. The encoded protein is CASSLLEGLVGELFF. Supplemented by reference TRBV5-4 and TRBJ2-2, the full variable domain reads ETGVTQSPTHLIKTRGQQVTLRCSSQSGHNTVSWYQQALGQGPQFIFQYYREEENGRGNFPPRFSGLQFPNYSSELNVNALELDDSALYLCASSLLEGLVGELFFGEGSRLTVL.

This clone occurred a few times. The J gene is TRBJ1-5, the V gene TRBV18; no definite D call. Germline lookup yields CDR1 KGHSH and CDR2 LQKENI. The V end lost 6 bases, the J end lost 4 bases, and 7 bases lay between the germline ends. The CDR3 spans 12 residues. CDR3 sequence (DNA): TGTGCCAGCTCTGAGGGAAATCAGCCCCAGCATTTT. It encodes CASSEGNQPQHF.

The V and J genes are TRBV5-1 and TRBJ1-1, with TRBD1 matching 8 bases. The CDR3 contains 14 residues. Germline trimming cut 4 bases from V and 0 bases from J; bases unmatched to any gene: 2. From germline, CDR1 is SGHRS and CDR2 YFSETQ. CDR3 protein: CASSEGQVNTEAFF. For the CDR3, the DNA is TGCGCCAGCAGCGAGGGACAGGTGAACACTGAAGCTTTCTTT. Based on the CDR3 plus reference TRBV5-1 and TRBJ1-1, the full variable domain is KAGVTQTPRYLIKTRGQQVTLSCSPISGHRSVSWYQQTPGQGLQFLFEYFSETQRNKGNFPGRFSGRQFSNSRSEMNVSTLELGDSALYLCASSEGQVNTEAFFGQGTRLTVV.

This sequence joins TRBV3-1 (or the pseudogene TRBV3-2) and TRBJ2-5; TRBD2 matches 7 bases. V shed 7 bases, J shed 4 bases, and the junction held 6 bases outside the gene matches. The V gene's germline CDR1 is LGHDT and CDR2 YNNKEL (reference sequence). The CDR3 extends over 13 amino acids. CDR3 amino acids: CASTAGVTETQYF. Written as DNA, the CDR3 is TGTGCCAGCACCGCGGGAGTGACAGAGACCCAGTACTTC.

V and J are TRBV5-4 and TRBJ2-2; a possible D gene is TRBD2 (6 bases). Per germline, CDR1 SGHNT and CDR2 YYREEE (reference sequence). V lost 0 bases to trimming and J lost 6 bases, with 9 bases between them. The CDR3 length is 14 residues. Here the CDR3 reads CASSLGLESGELFF. CDR3 coding DNA: TGTGCCAGCAGCTTGGGACTAGAATCCGGGGAGCTGTTTTTT.

The CDR3 is CATSDLFADRGYPIEAFF. CDR3 coding DNA: TGTGCCACCAGTGATTTGTTCGCGGACAGGGGGTATCCGATCGAAGCTTTCTTT. This chain connects TRBV24-1 to TRBJ1-1, with TRBD1 matching over 10 bases. The CDR3 totals 18 residues. The germline V gene has CDR1 KGHDR and CDR2 SFDVKD. V was pared by 0 bases and J by 8 bases, with 14 bases of the junction left unmatched.

CDR3 protein: CASGPTGISGNTIYF. CDR3 sequence (DNA): TGTGCTAGTGGACCCACAGGGATCTCTGGAAACACCATATATTTT. This chain connects TRBV12-5 to TRBJ1-3, with a possible D match to TRBD1 (6 bases). Germline CDR1 LGHNT, CDR2 FRNRAP. The CDR3 covers 15 residues. Trimming stripped 6 bases from V and 0 bases from J, with 12 bases between.

The chain joins TRBV7-9 to TRBJ1-4; TRBD1 matches 10 bases. Germline V gene sequence: CDR1 SEHNR, CDR2 FQNEAQ (reference sequence). V shed 5 bases and J 5 bases; nucleotides not matched to a gene: 5. The CDR3 spans 15 residues. CDR3 in DNA: TGTGCCAGCAGCCCGCGGGACAGGGGAAATGAAAAACTGTTTTTT. Translated: CASSPRDRGNEKLFF.

V and J are TRBV19 and TRBJ1-5, with 8 nucleotides matching TRBD1. CDR1 is LNHDA and CDR2 is SQIVND in the germline V gene (reference sequence). The V gene end was trimmed by 10 bases and the J gene end by 2 bases; junction bases not matched to a gene: 10. The CDR3 loop spans 15 amino acids. CDR3 sequence: CATRGQGRGNQPQHF. The CDR3 DNA reads as TGTGCCACCCGCGGACAGGGAAGGGGCAATCAGCCCCAGCATTTT.

The V call is TRBV3-1 (or the pseudogene TRBV3-2), the J call TRBJ1-1, with D maybe TRBD1 (6 bases). The CDR3 extends over 14 amino acids. Germline-derived CDR1 and CDR2 are LGHDT and YNNKEL (reference sequence). Trimming pared 3 bases from V and 3 bases from J, leaving 11 bases between. The CDR3 DNA sequence: TGTGCCAGCAGCCAGAGAGGGGGGGACACTGAAGCTTTCTTT. Its translation is CASSQRGGDTEAFF.

The rearrangement joins TRBV18 to TRBJ1-5, with TRBD1 identical over 8 bases. The CDR3 contains 16 residues. The ends lost 3 bases at V and 3 bases at J; junction bases unmatched: 7. The V gene's germline CDR1 is KGHSH and CDR2 LQKENI. CDR3 nucleotide sequence: TGTGCCAGCTCACCTGCAGGGGGCCGTTCCAATCAGCCCCAGCATTTT. This encodes CASSPAGGRSNQPQHF. Full variable domain (rest looked up from reference TRBV18 and TRBJ1-5): NAGVMQNPRHLVRRRGQEARLRCSPMKGHSHVYWYRQLPEEGLKFMVYLQKENIIDESGMPKERFSAEFPKEGPSILRIQQVVRGDSAAYFCASSPAGGRSNQPQHFGDGTRLSIL.

The chain couples TRBV12-3 or TRBV12-4 to TRBJ2-1, with unresolved D. Trimming cost V 4 bases and J 5 bases, with 3 bases left between them. The CDR3 loop spans 11 amino acids. Here the CDR3 DNA reads TGTGCCAGCAGTTATAACAATGAGCAGTTCTTC. Translating gives CASSYNNEQFF.

The chain combines TRBV6-5 with TRBJ2-7, with D maybe TRBD1 (6 bases). Trimming pared 2 bases from V and 4 bases from J, leaving 15 bases between. Germline V gene data show CDR1 as MNHEY and CDR2 as SVGAGI. There are 15 residues in the CDR3. Here the CDR3 reads CASSYPAEGVYEQYF. The CDR3 coding sequence is TGTGCCAGCAGTTACCCGGCCGAGGGGGTATACGAGCAGTACTTC.